This TCR beta chain is drawn from a study of T cells expressing NK-cell markers. Study-level background: Sorted T-cell subsets CD3+CD56+NKG2C+, CD3+CD56+NKG2C- and CD3+CD56-NKG2C+ were TCR beta-sequenced. There were seven HCMV-seropositive donors and one seronegative donor among the eight sequenced.

TCR beta cDNA was made by 5'RACE template switching with UMIs. TCRdb re-called the 5' RACE reads; one entry per CDR3 protein, DNA not given. The ten most abundant clones cover roughly 8% of a sample with some 410,000 distinct CDR3 sequences. Study outcomes and limitations: Leadership of the CD3+CD56-NKG2C+ fraction also belonged to these clonotypes in four donors.

A note on this clonotype: Its antigen is not identified.

Germline CDR1 DFQATT, CDR2 SNEGSKA (reference sequence). There are 15 residues in the CDR3. Sequencing was performed on blood T cells: a sorted CD56 or NKG2C T cell subset, CD4+ or CD8+ T cells, or bulk PBMC T cells (not recorded which). The clonotype originates from a woman between 18 and 70 years old in good health. The chain joins TRBV20-1 to TRBJ1-4; the TCRdb D gene call, TRBD1, has no DNA to confirm it. The CDR3 sequence: CSASNQQGAREKLFF.